Listed here are 13 T cell receptor beta chains from one sample, sequenced in a study of blood T cell repertoires in COVID-19. Measured with immunoSEQ multiplex PCR; TCRdb has only the in-frame clones, and not every one. The sample lists roughly 56,000 clones, about 91% seen once, with around 4.3% in the top ten. Sequenced sample: peripheral blood. The receptors originated from a man aged 45-60 years with active COVID-19.

This clone was seen just once. Written as DNA, the CDR3 is TGTGCCAGCAGCACCCGGACAGGGGGCCTTGAGCAGTTCTTC. This codes for CASSTRTGGLEQFF. The V and J genes are TRBV27 and TRBJ2-1; 11 bases agree with TRBD1. V lost 6 bases and J lost 9; bases outside the gene matches: 7. The CDR3 length is 14 residues. The germline gives CDR1 MNHEY, CDR2 SMNVEV (reference sequence).

This chain uses TRBV9 with TRBJ2-1; D uncertain. Trimming took off 0 bases at V and 0 bases at J, with 10 bases between the two ends. The length of the CDR3 is 16 residues. The germline CDR1 and CDR2 sequences are SGDLS and YYNGEE. The CDR3 here is CASSVETVSSYNEQFF. CDR3 DNA sequence: TGTGCCAGCAGCGTAGAAACGGTTAGCTCCTACAATGAGCAGTTCTTC. Full variable domain (missing parts from reference TRBV9 and TRBJ2-1): DSGVTQTPKHLITATGQRVTLRCSPRSGDLSVYWYQQSLDQGLQFLIQYYNGEERAKGNILERFSAQQFPDLHSELNLSSLELGDSALYFCASSVETVSSYNEQFFGPGTRLTVL.

In its sample, this clone was seen once. This rearrangement joins TRBV7-8 to TRBJ1-1; TRBD1 is a possible D gene (6 bases). Germline assignment: CDR1 SGHVS and CDR2 FQNEAQ. The ends were cut back, 3 bases at V and 0 bases at J, with 17 bases in the middle. The CDR3 contains 17 residues. CDR3 region: CASSLDRRSVLNTEAFF. The CDR3, as DNA: TGTGCCAGCAGCTTGGACAGACGATCTGTTTTGAACACTGAAGCTTTCTTT.

The J gene is TRBJ1-5, the V gene TRBV6-5, with D possibly matching TRBD1 (6 bases). V was pared by 5 bases and J by 7 bases, with 15 bases between. This CDR3 is 14 amino acids long. Per the germline V gene, CDR1 is MNHEY and CDR2 is SVGAGI. CDR3 DNA: TGTGCCAGCAGTAGCGGACAGCGGACACAGCCCCAGCATTTT. Its protein is CASSSGQRTQPQHF.

This clone was detected only a few times. The gene calls are TRBV15 and TRBJ2-7, with D possibly matching TRBD2 (5 bases). This CDR3 has 14 residues. Between the trimmed V and J ends, which lost 0 bases and 7 bases, there was a span of 13 bases. Germline loops: CDR1 LNHNV, CDR2 YYDKDF (reference sequence). CDR3 amino acids: CATSREPQQREQYF. The CDR3 coding sequence is TGTGCCACCAGCAGAGAGCCCCAGCAGCGGGAGCAGTACTTC.

The chain uses TRBV7-6 and TRBJ1-2; no clear D. V shed 5 bases and J shed 7 bases, with 14 bases lying between them. Germline-derived CDR1 and CDR2 are SGHVS and FNYEAQ. This CDR3 is built from 13 residues. The CDR3 region has the DNA TGTGCCAGCAGCCCAGGCTTAACGGTTGGCTACACCTTC. Translated: CASSPGLTVGYTF.

The V gene is TRBV9, the J gene TRBJ1-1; a weak D match, TRBD1 (5 bases). The germline V gene encodes CDR1 SGDLS and CDR2 YYNGEE. The CDR3 has 14 residues. Trimming stripped 0 bases from V and 0 bases from J, with 6 bases between. As DNA, the CDR3 is TGTGCCAGCAGCGTAGAGGGGCTGAACACTGAAGCTTTCTTT. Its protein product is CASSVEGLNTEAFF.

The chain uses TRBV10-3 and TRBJ2-3; TRBD1 aligns across 9 bases. The CDR3 sequence is 13 residues long. V lost 7 bases, J lost 6 bases, and 5 bases stayed unmatched. CDR1 is ENHRY and CDR2 is SYGVKD in the germline V gene. The CDR3 sequence: CAITGQGSDTQYF. Here the CDR3 DNA reads TGTGCCATCACCGGACAGGGGTCGGATACGCAGTATTTT.

The chain uses TRBV24-1 and TRBJ2-7; no reliable D call. Germline CDR1 reads KGHDR; CDR2 reads SFDVKD. CDR3 size: 13 residues. The ends were cut back, 3 bases at V and 3 bases at J, with 8 bases in the middle. DNA of the CDR3: TGTGCCACCAGTGATCATTCGGGCTACGAGCAGTACTTC. Amino acids: CATSDHSGYEQYF.

The genes are TRBV19 and TRBJ2-7, with D possibly TRBD1 on 6 matching bases. The CDR3 is made up of 13 amino acids. Germline CDR1 reads LNHDA; CDR2 reads SQIVND (reference sequence). Deletions cut 5 bases from V and 2 bases from J, with 10 bases between. Here the CDR3 DNA reads TGTGCCAGTAGTCGGGACACCACCTACGAGCAGTACTTC. Its protein is CASSRDTTYEQYF.

V and J are TRBV5-6 and TRBJ1-4; D gene ambiguous. Germline values: CDR1 SGHDT, CDR2 YYEEEE. This CDR3 region has 13 residues. Trimming stripped 4 bases from V and 8 bases from J, with 12 bases between. The CDR3 here is CASSLRTGEKLFF. The DNA of the CDR3 is TGTGCCAGCAGCCTCAGAACGGGGGAAAAACTGTTTTTT. The full variable domain, in which reference TRBV5-6 and TRBJ1-4 provide the parts outside the CDR3, is DAGVTQSPTHLIKTRGQQVTLRCSPKSGHDTVSWYQQALGQGPQFIFQYYEEEERQRGNFPDRFSGHQFPNYSSELNVNALLLGDSALYLCASSLRTGEKLFFGSGTQLSVL.

This chain joins TRBV6-2 or TRBV6-3 and TRBJ1-5; D not resolved. Germline CDR1 is MNHEY and CDR2 is SVGEGT. The CDR3 is 13 residues long. V was shortened by 3 bases and J by 7 bases, with 10 bases between the two germline ends. Here the CDR3 reads CASSYKAGQPQHF. The CDR3 coding sequence is TGTGCCAGCAGTTATAAGGCAGGACAGCCCCAGCATTTT.

The chain is built from TRBV4-1 and TRBJ2-5; D might be TRBD2 (5 bases). From germline, CDR1 is MGHRA and CDR2 YSYEKL. The germline V and J ends were trimmed by 0 bases and 9 bases, with 11 bases remaining between them. The CDR3 consists of 13 residues. DNA of the CDR3: TGCGCCAGCAGCCAAGATGGAGGTATCCCCCAGTACTTC. It is translated as CASSQDGGIPQYF.